Sequencing of this TCR beta chain was carried out in a study of control samples from healthy donors and cancer patients. This clone is a singleton in its sample. Profiled with immunoSEQ multiplex PCR; TCRdb holds only in-frame clones, not every one. Of hundreds of thousands of clones listed, around 90% are singletons. Germline V gene lookup returns CDR1 MNHEY and CDR2 SMNVEV (reference sequence). J gave up 7 bases and V 6 bases, and 11 bases lay outside the gene matches. The CDR3 totals 15 residues. The chain carries TRBV27 and TRBJ2-7; TRBD2 matches at 11 bases. Source material: PBMCs. The clonotype was recovered from a man between 35 and 55 years old with head and neck cancer. The DNA for the CDR3 is TGTGCCAGCAGGTTGACTAGCGGGGCCTCTGAGGAGCAGTACTTC. Translated, it gives CASRLTSGASEEQYF.